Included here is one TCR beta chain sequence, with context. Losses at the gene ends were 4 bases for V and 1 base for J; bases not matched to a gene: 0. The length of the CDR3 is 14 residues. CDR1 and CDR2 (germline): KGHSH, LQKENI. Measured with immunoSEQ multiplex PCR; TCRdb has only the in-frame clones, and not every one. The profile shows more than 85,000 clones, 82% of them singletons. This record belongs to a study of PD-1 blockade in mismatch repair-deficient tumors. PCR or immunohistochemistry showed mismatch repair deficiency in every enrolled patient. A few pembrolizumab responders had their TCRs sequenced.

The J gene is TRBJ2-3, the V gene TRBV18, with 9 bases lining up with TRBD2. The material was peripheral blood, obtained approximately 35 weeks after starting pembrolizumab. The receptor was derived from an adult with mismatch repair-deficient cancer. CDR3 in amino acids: CASSRTSGTDTQYF. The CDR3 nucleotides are TGTGCCAGCTCACGGACTAGCGGCACAGATACGCAGTATTTT. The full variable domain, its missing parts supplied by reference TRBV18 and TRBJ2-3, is NAGVMQNPRHLVRRRGQEARLRCSPMKGHSHVYWYRQLPEEGLKFMVYLQKENIIDESGMPKERFSAEFPKEGPSILRIQQVVRGDSAAYFCASSRTSGTDTQYFGPGTRLTVL.